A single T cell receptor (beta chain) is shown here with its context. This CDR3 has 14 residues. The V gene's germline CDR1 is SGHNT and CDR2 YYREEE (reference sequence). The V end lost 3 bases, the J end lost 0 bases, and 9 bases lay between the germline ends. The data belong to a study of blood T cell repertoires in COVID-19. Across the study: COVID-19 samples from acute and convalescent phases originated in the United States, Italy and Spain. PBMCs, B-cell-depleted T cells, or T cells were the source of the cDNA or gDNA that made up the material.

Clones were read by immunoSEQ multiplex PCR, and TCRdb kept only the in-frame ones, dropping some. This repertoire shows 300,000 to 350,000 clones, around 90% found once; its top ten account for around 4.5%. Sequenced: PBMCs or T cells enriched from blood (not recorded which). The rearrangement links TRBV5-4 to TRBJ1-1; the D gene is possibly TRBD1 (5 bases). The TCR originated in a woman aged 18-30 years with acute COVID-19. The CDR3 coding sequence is TGTGCCAGCAGCTCTTCAGGGATGAACACTGAAGCTTTCTTT. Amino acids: CASSSSGMNTEAFF.